Following are 20 T cell receptor beta chains from one sample sequenced in a study of Tregs in tolerant kidney transplant recipients. Method: immunoSEQ multiplex PCR; TCRdb's copy keeps in-frame clones and lacks some. Of about 64,000 clones listed, 95% to 98% were seen once; the top ten hold approximately 0.36%. The source material was Tregs from blood, sampled before the transplant. The receptors shown here come from a human donor who received a combined kidney and bone marrow transplant.

V is TRBV5-1 and J is TRBJ2-2; tentatively, D is TRBD1 (6 bases). The CDR3 covers 15 residues. Trimming removed 2 bases at V and 2 bases at J, with 10 bases between. Germline V gene data show CDR1 as SGHRS and CDR2 as YFSETQ. The DNA of the CDR3 is TGCGCCAGCAGCTTCGGCAGGGGAAACACCGGGGAGCTGTTTTTT. It is translated as CASSFGRGNTGELFF.

This clone was counted once. This chain links TRBV21-1 with TRBJ2-2; the table's D call of TRBD2 was not tested on the DNA. TRBV21-1 is annotated as a pseudogene. This CDR3 spans 17 amino acids. The chain's CDR3 is CASSKGETSGNTGELFF. The CDR3 nucleotides are TGTGCCAGCAGCAAAGGGGAGACTAGCGGTAACACCGGGGAGCTGTTTTTT.

The rearrangement joins TRBV19 to TRBJ1-1; 7 bases are a match to TRBD1. This CDR3 region has 14 residues. Germline lookup yields CDR1 LNHDA and CDR2 SQIVND (reference sequence). The junction had 9 bases not matched to a gene; V was cut back by 6 bases and J by 5 bases. CDR3 protein: CASRFRGGLTEAFF. Here the CDR3 DNA reads TGTGCCAGTAGATTCAGAGGGGGCTTAACTGAAGCTTTCTTT. Complete variable domain (other parts from reference TRBV19 and TRBJ1-1): DGGITQSPKYLFRKEGQNVTLSCEQNLNHDAMYWYRQDPGQGLRLIYYSQIVNDFQKGDIAEGYSVSREKKESFPLTVTSAQKNPTAFYLCASRFRGGLTEAFFGQGTRLTVV.

The chain carries TRBV11-3 and TRBJ2-7; TRBD2 aligns across 8 bases. The trim removed 5 bases at V and 3 bases at J, leaving 12 bases unmatched. Germline V CDR1 and CDR2: SGHNT, YENEEA. The CDR3 sequence is 16 residues long. The CDR3 region is CASSPRALAVNYEQYF. Written as DNA, the CDR3 is TGTGCCAGCAGCCCACGGGCACTAGCGGTCAACTACGAGCAGTACTTC.

V is TRBV19 and J is TRBJ1-5; D not resolved. CDR3 length equals 15 residues. The V end was cut by 7 bases, the J end by 0 bases, with 13 bases between. Germline V gene data show CDR1 as LNHDA and CDR2 as SQIVND (reference sequence). CDR3 sequence (DNA): TGTGCCAGTACCCGGACTGGGAATAGCAATCAGCCCCAGCATTTT. Amino acid sequence: CASTRTGNSNQPQHF.

The rearrangement uses TRBV11-1 and TRBJ1-2; possible D gene TRBD1, 6 bases. Germline V gene sequence: CDR1 SGHAT, CDR2 FQDESV (reference sequence). This CDR3 contains 14 residues. The V and J ends lost 2 bases and 2 bases respectively, with 9 bases between them. The CDR3 here is CASSLTGRNYGYTF. CDR3 DNA: TGTGCCAGCAGCTTAACAGGGCGAAACTATGGCTACACCTTC. Full variable domain (outside the CDR3, taken from reference TRBV11-1 and TRBJ1-2): EAEVAQSPRYKITEKSQAVAFWCDPISGHATLYWYRQILGQGPELLVQFQDESVVDDSQLPKDRFSAERLKGVDSTLKIQPAELGDSAMYLCASSLTGRNYGYTFGSGTRLTVV.

The chain combines TRBV7-3 with TRBJ2-2; the D is unclear. V shed 1 base and J shed 5 bases, with 5 bases lying between them. Germline loops: CDR1 SGHTA, CDR2 FQGTGA. The CDR3 is made up of 13 amino acids. For the CDR3, the DNA is TGTGCCAGCAGCTTAAGTATGACCGGGGAGCTGTTTTTT. It yields the protein CASSLSMTGELFF.

J is TRBJ2-7 and V is TRBV19; perhaps TRBD2 as D (6 bases). The CDR3 spans 13 residues. In germline, CDR1 is LNHDA, CDR2 SQIVND (reference sequence). V lost 4 bases and J 1 base, leaving 8 bases between the germline ends. The CDR3 coding sequence is TGTGCCAGTAGTACGGGACTTTCCTACGAGCAGTACTTC. Its translation is CASSTGLSYEQYF.

The genes are TRBV5-1 and TRBJ2-7; D possibly corresponds to TRBD2 (6 bases). The germline CDR1 and CDR2 sequences are SGHRS and YFSETQ. Trimming left V 0 bases short and J 4 bases short, with 11 bases between. The CDR3 is 14 residues long. The CDR3 nucleotides are TGCGCCAGCAGCTTGGGGTCTGCGGGGTACGAGCAGTACTTC. This sequence encodes CASSLGSAGYEQYF. The entire variable domain, with the rest obtained from reference TRBV5-1 and TRBJ2-7, is as follows: KAGVTQTPRYLIKTRGQQVTLSCSPISGHRSVSWYQQTPGQGLQFLFEYFSETQRNKGNFPGRFSGRQFSNSRSEMNVSTLELGDSALYLCASSLGSAGYEQYFGPGTRLTVT.

The count of this clone is one. The chain has TRBV12-5 and TRBJ1-3, with 7 positions matching TRBD1. V was pared by 6 bases and J by 0 bases, with 2 bases of the junction left unmatched. CDR3 size: 14 residues. CDR1 is LGHNT and CDR2 is FRNRAP in the germline V gene. The CDR3 bases are TGTGCTAGTGGGGACAGGAGCTCTGGAAACACCATATATTTT. Translating it yields CASGDRSSGNTIYF.

The chain joins TRBV4-1 to TRBJ1-4; perhaps TRBD1 as D (6 bases). The CDR3 covers 16 residues. Trimming shortened V by 3 bases and J by 6 bases, and 17 bases separated the two germline ends. The V gene's germline CDR1 is MGHRA and CDR2 YSYEKL. CDR3: CASSQGAGYLDEKLFF. CDR3 sequence (DNA): TGCGCCAGCAGCCAGGGGGCAGGGTACCTAGATGAAAAACTGTTTTTT.

The V call is TRBV18, the J call TRBJ2-7, with 7 bases fitting TRBD1. Germline assignment: CDR1 KGHSH and CDR2 LQKENI. The CDR3 extends over 16 amino acids. The V segment lost 0 bases and the J segment 2 bases; nucleotides outside the gene matches: 7. The CDR3 DNA sequence: TGTGCCAGCTCACCACCGTTGACAGGGAGTCCCTACGAGCAGTACTTC. Residues: CASSPPLTGSPYEQYF.

This chain links TRBV28 with TRBJ1-5; perhaps TRBD1 as D (5 bases). The V and J ends lost 6 bases and 3 bases respectively, with 18 bases between them. This CDR3 contains 16 residues. Germline CDR1 reads MDHEN; CDR2 reads SYDVKM. Written as DNA, the CDR3 is TGTGCCAGCAGCCACGGCGACCGGGGGACCAATCAGCCCCAGCATTTT. Its translation is CASSHGDRGTNQPQHF.

For the CDR3, the DNA is TGTGCCAGCAGTAACCGGGTCCGATACTCAAACGAGCAGTACTTC. It yields the protein CASSNRVRYSNEQYF. V is TRBV6-6 and J is TRBJ2-7; D is undetermined. Trimming left V 5 bases short and J 5 bases short, with 19 bases between. Germline V lookup: CDR1 MNHNY, CDR2 SVGAGI (reference sequence). This CDR3 spans 15 amino acids.

The chain links TRBV5-3 to TRBJ2-7; TRBD2 might be the D (5 bases). TRBV5-3 is an ORF, and what it does is uncertain. This CDR3 is 13 amino acids long. V shed 1 base and J shed 5 bases, with 10 bases lying between them. This chain's CDR3 is CARSLRESNEQYF. The CDR3 region has the DNA TGTGCCAGAAGCTTGAGGGAGAGCAACGAGCAGTACTTC.

The rearrangement uses TRBV4-3 and TRBJ2-5; D might be TRBD2 (6 bases). The CDR3 has 14 residues. V was cut by 0 bases and J by 4 bases, with 9 bases left in between. The germline V gene has CDR1 LGHNA and CDR2 YSLEER. The CDR3 loop is CASSQDRRGETQYF. The CDR3 DNA reads as TGCGCCAGCAGCCAAGATAGGCGGGGAGAGACCCAGTACTTC.

The chain uses TRBV27 and TRBJ2-2, with D maybe TRBD2 (6 bases). Trimming took 8 bases from V and 6 from J, leaving 16 bases between them. This CDR3 spans 14 amino acids. Germline CDR1 reads MNHEY; CDR2 reads SMNVEV (reference sequence). The CDR3 loop is CASALRRRAGELFF. The CDR3 bases are TGTGCCAGCGCCTTGAGGCGGAGGGCCGGGGAGCTGTTTTTT.

The V call is TRBV4-1, the J call TRBJ1-2; TRBD1 matches 9 bases. The germline V gene has CDR1 MGHRA and CDR2 YSYEKL. The junction had 7 bases not matched to a gene; V was cut back by 5 bases and J by 3 bases. This CDR3 has 15 amino acids. This CDR3 reads CASSFTGGADYGYTF. CDR3 coding DNA: TGCGCCAGCAGCTTTACAGGGGGCGCCGACTATGGCTACACCTTC.

The rearrangement joins TRBV4-2 to TRBJ1-4; TRBD1 matches 10 bases. CDR1 is LGHNA and CDR2 is YNFKEQ in the germline V gene. V was clipped by 5 bases and J by 9 bases; unmatched bases: 6. CDR3 size: 14 residues. Here the CDR3 reads CASSWDRGMKKLFF. Here the CDR3 DNA reads TGTGCCAGCAGCTGGGACAGGGGAATGAAAAAACTGTTTTTT.

This CDR3 is CASSLGRTGTTYEQYF. As DNA, the CDR3 is TGTGCCAGCAGCTTAGGGAGGACAGGGACGACCTACGAGCAGTACTTC. The rearrangement links TRBV7-9 to TRBJ2-7, with 8 bases matching TRBD1. The CDR3 is 16 amino acids. Germline V gene data show CDR1 as SEHNR and CDR2 as FQNEAQ (reference sequence). V lost 1 base and J lost 2; bases outside the gene matches: 7.